This T cell receptor (beta chain) originates from a study of human T cells and chemical hapten exposure. As to this clonotype: Its specificity is not known.

The study, taken as a whole, reports: Counts of expanded TCRs at PT1 were positively correlated with patch test score.

V lost 1 base and J lost 0, with 13 bases in between. From germline, CDR1 is LGHDT and CDR2 YNNKEL (reference sequence). CDR3 size: 17 residues. The study's library attached unique molecular identifiers to single cDNA molecules. TCRdb re-called the RACE reads through MiXCR, storing one row per CDR3 protein. The sample shows about 89,000 distinct CDR3 sequences, approximately 10% of them seen only once. The time point denotes: patch test 2, 6 weeks after DPC sensitization. Specified treatment: therapeutic diphenylcyclopropenone sensitization with weekly scalp DPC. This chain connects TRBV3-1 to TRBJ2-1; D remains unclear. Sequencing was performed on whole blood, taken in connection with sensitization to the hapten diphenylcyclopropenone (DPC). The sequence came from a man between 35 and 55 years old with alopecia areata. Some clones in this sample may be carry-over from other donors' samples. CDR3 sequence: CASSQVGGASSYNEQFF. CDR3 nucleotide sequence: TGTGCCAGCAGCCAAGTGGGTGGAGCAAGCTCCTACAATGAGCAGTTCTTC.